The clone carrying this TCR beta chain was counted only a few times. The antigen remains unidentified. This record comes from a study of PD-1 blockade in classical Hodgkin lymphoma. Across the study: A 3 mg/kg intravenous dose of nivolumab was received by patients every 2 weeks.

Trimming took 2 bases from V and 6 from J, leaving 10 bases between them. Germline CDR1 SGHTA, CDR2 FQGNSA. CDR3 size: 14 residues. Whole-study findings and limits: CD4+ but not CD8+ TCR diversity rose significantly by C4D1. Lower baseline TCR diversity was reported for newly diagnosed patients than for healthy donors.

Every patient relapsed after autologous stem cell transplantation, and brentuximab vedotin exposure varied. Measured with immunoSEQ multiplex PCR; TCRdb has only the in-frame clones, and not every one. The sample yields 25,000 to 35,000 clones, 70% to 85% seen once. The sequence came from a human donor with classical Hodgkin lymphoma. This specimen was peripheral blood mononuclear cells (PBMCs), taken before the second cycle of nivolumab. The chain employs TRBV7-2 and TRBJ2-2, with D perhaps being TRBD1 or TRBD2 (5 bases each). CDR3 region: CASSLQGVAGELFF. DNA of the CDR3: TGTGCCAGCAGCTTACAGGGAGTGGCCGGGGAGCTGTTTTTT. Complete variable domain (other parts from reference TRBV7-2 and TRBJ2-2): GAGVSQSPSNKVTEKGKDVELRCDPISGHTALYWYRQSLGQGLEFLIYFQGNSAPDKSGLPSDRFSAERTGGSVSTLTIQRTQQEDSAVYLCASSLQGVAGELFFGEGSRLTVL.